This is a list of T cell receptor beta chains from one sample in a study of T-cell memory formation after mild COVID-19. TCRdb re-analysed the 5' RACE reads in MiXCR, keeping a single row per CDR3 protein. The table records about 290,000 distinct CDR3 sequences, more than 15% of them present only once. Sequenced input: PBMCs or a T cell subset sorted from them (not recorded which). These receptors all stem from a man aged 18 to 35 who had mild COVID-19 (a few samples of this study predate the infection). Cell type and time point are not known. Each CDR3 is given with its conserved first and last residue. The order of the fields is clone size, D gene, V gene, J gene, CDR3 protein. D genes are given only for firm matches. Clone size appears in some rows only: once, few, many, or a class for an expanded clone.

many,.,TRBV29-1,TRBJ2-1,CSVGFMGNEQFF
.,.,TRBV7-2,TRBJ2-1,CASSSDWNEQFF
many,TRBD2,TRBV7-3,TRBJ2-3,CASSPGLAAVTDTQYF
few,TRBD1,TRBV24-1,TRBJ1-2,CATSDSGTGNGYTF
.,.,TRBV11-2,TRBJ2-7,CASSLVGAVYYEQYF
.,TRBD1,TRBV7-6,TRBJ2-3,CASSSYRGIADTQYF
.,.,TRBV11-1,TRBJ2-3,CASSLQRFTDTQYF
.,.,TRBV5-1,TRBJ1-1,CASSLDEPTGNTEAFF
.,.,TRBV20-1,TRBJ2-5,CSRFGENEETQYF
many,TRBD1,TRBV5-1,TRBJ2-7,CASSFGQGRLYEQYF
.,.,TRBV6-5,TRBJ1-6,CASSYSAGALHF
few,.,TRBV7-2,TRBJ2-5,CASRSRGEYQETQYF
many,TRBD2,TRBV5-1,TRBJ2-5,CASSSQRGDETQYF
.,.,TRBV7-9,TRBJ2-2,CASSLGGTPAGELFF
many,.,TRBV6-6,TRBJ2-3,CASLVSGALPHTQYF
.,.,TRBV5-6,TRBJ2-1,CASSWELNGEQFF
few,.,TRBV15,TRBJ2-1,CATSRDRGWHNEQFF
.,.,TRBV5-1,TRBJ1-2,CASSLRGIGRYGYTF